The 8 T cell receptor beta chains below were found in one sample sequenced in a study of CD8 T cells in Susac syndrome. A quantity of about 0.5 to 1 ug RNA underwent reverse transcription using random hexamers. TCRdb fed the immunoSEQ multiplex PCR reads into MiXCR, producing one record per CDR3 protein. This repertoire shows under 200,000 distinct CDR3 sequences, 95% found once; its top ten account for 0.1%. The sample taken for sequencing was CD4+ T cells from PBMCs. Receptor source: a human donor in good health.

The CDR3 bases are TGCAGCGTTGTTAAGGGACAGGGTTTGAACATTCAGTACTTC. Its translation: CSVVKGQGLNIQYF. The V gene is TRBV29-1, the J gene TRBJ2-4, with 9 positions matching TRBD1. V was pared by 4 bases and J by 7 bases, with 8 bases of the junction left unmatched. Germline assignment: CDR1 SQVTM and CDR2 ANQGSEA. This CDR3 is built from 14 residues.

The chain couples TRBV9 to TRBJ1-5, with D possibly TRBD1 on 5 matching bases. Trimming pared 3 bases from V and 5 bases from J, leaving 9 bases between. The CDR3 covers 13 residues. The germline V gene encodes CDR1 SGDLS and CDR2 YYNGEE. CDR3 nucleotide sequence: TGTGCCAGCAGCGCGGACACACATCAGCCCCAGCATTTT. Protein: CASSADTHQPQHF.

This CDR3 reads CSVAPGAPNEKLFF. As DNA, the CDR3 is TGCAGCGTTGCCCCTGGAGCTCCCAATGAAAAACTGTTTTTT. The chain recombines TRBV29-1 with TRBJ1-4; D not resolved. V lost 4 bases to trimming and J lost 5 bases, with 14 bases between them. CDR3 size: 14 residues. In germline, CDR1 is SQVTM, CDR2 ANQGSEA.

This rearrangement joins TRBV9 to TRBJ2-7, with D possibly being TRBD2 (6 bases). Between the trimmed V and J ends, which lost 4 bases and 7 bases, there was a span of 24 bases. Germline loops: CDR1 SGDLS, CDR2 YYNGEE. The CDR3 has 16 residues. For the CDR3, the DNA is TGTGCCAGCAGCTCCCAGGGACTCAGCCGGGTAGGTGAGCAGTACTTC. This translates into CASSSQGLSRVGEQYF. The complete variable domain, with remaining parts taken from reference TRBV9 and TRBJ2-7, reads DSGVTQTPKHLITATGQRVTLRCSPRSGDLSVYWYQQSLDQGLQFLIQYYNGEERAKGNILERFSAQQFPDLHSELNLSSLELGDSALYFCASSSQGLSRVGEQYFGPGTRLTVT.

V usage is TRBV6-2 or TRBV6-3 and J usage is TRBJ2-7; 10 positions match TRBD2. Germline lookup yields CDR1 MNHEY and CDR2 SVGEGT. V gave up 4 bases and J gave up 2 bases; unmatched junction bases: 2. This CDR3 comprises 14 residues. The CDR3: CASSSGTSAYEQYF. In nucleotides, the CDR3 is TGTGCCAGCAGTTCCGGGACTAGCGCCTACGAGCAGTACTTC.

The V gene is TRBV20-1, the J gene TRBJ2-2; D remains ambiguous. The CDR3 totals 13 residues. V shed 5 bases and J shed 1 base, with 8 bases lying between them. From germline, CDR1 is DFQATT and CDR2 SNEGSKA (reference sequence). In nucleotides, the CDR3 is TGCAGTGCTCGCCGGCGGAACACCGGGGAGCTGTTTTTT. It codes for CSARRRNTGELFF.

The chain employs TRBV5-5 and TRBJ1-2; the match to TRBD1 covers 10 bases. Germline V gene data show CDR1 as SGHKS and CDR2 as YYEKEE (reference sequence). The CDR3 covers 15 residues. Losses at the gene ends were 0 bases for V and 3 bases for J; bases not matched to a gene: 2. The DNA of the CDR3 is TGTGCCAGCAGCTTGGACGGACAGGGGGACTATGGCTACACCTTC. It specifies CASSLDGQGDYGYTF.

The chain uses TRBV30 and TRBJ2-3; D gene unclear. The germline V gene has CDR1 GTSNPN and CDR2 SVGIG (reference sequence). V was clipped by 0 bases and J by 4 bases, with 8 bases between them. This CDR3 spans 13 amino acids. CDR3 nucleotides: TGTGCCTGGAGTGTCGGATCTTCAGATACGCAGTATTTT. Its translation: CAWSVGSSDTQYF.